The next 5 T cell receptor beta chains were all read from a single sample in a study of T cells after yellow fever vaccination. One entry per CDR3 protein, called by TCRdb with MiXCR from the 5' RACE reads. The sample holds over 250,000 distinct CDR3 sequences, roughly 3.9% seen once. The starting material was PBMCs, obtained 5 days after the yellow fever booster vaccination. All receptors come from a man aged 18 to 29 who received the YFV17D yellow fever vaccine.

This clonotype was observed at least ten times. This chain uses TRBV7-3 with TRBJ2-1, with a tentative D call TRBD2 (6 bases). CDR3 size: 16 residues. The germline V and J ends were trimmed by 0 bases and 7 bases, with 16 bases remaining between them. Germline-derived CDR1 and CDR2 are SGHTA and FQGTGA. The CDR3, as DNA: TGTGCCAGCAGCTTAACACCGGCGGGGTTACGAAATGAGCAGTTCTTC. It encodes CASSLTPAGLRNEQFF.

The chain's CDR3 is CASSSGATSGGPLVTDTQYF. DNA of the CDR3: TGTGCCAGCAGCTCCGGAGCTACTAGCGGGGGCCCTCTAGTCACAGATACGCAGTATTTT. The chain has TRBV7-9 and TRBJ2-3; 11 bases are shared with TRBD2. CDR1 and CDR2 from the germline V gene are SEHNR and FQNEAQ (reference sequence). Germline trimming cut 4 bases from V and 2 bases from J; bases unmatched to any gene: 17. This CDR3 comprises 20 residues.

In this sample, this clonotype turned up many times. V and J are TRBV20-1 and TRBJ1-5, with a possible D match to TRBD1 (5 bases). Trimming pared 0 bases from V and 4 bases from J, leaving 7 bases between. From germline, CDR1 is DFQATT and CDR2 SNEGSKA (reference sequence). This CDR3 is 13 amino acids long. The CDR3: CSARESGNQPQHF. Written as DNA, the CDR3 is TGCAGTGCTAGAGAGTCAGGGAATCAGCCCCAGCATTTT.

This clonotype was detected many times. The rearrangement links TRBV9 to TRBJ2-3; TRBD2 aligns across 12 bases. Germline CDR1 and CDR2: SGDLS and YYNGEE. The CDR3 runs 16 residues. V dropped 4 bases and J dropped 1; count of bases not matched to a gene: 4. This CDR3 is CASSPRTSGGTDTQYF. The DNA of the CDR3 is TGTGCCAGCAGCCCCCGGACTAGCGGGGGCACAGATACGCAGTATTTT.

This clonotype was recorded a few times. V is TRBV20-1 and J is TRBJ2-3; 7 bases fit TRBD2. CDR1 and CDR2 (germline): DFQATT, SNEGSKA (reference sequence). The CDR3 consists of 13 residues. Trimming cost V 8 bases and J 5 bases; bases outside gene matches: 10. The CDR3 DNA reads TGCAGTCCCACGGGGGGAGGGGAAGATACGCAGTATTTT. Translation gives CSPTGGGEDTQYF.